This T cell receptor (beta chain) emerged from a study of control samples from healthy donors and cancer patients. In its sample, this clone was seen a few times. Germline V gene lookup returns CDR1 MNHEY and CDR2 SVGAGI. This CDR3 is built from 15 residues. The V and J ends lost 10 bases and 0 bases respectively, with 16 bases between them. Some clones are missing from TCRdb's copy, which holds only in-frame ones; the method was immunoSEQ multiplex PCR. Of 100,000 to 150,000 clones in the sample, about nine tenths were seen once. The J gene is TRBJ1-5, the V gene TRBV6-5; TRBD1 might be the D (5 bases). Specimen: blood. This clonotype was sampled from a man in his forties in good health. The CDR3 protein is CATPDGHFSNQPQHF. In nucleotides, the CDR3 is TGTGCCACCCCGGACGGACATTTTAGCAATCAGCCCCAGCATTTT.